These 24 T cell receptor beta chains share one sample of origin, sequenced in a study of T cell repertoires in cytomegalovirus infection. Using its own MiXCR run on the reads, TCRdb lists one record per CDR3 protein. Among around 78,000 distinct CDR3 sequences listed, under 30% were seen once. No cognate antigen is known for these TCRs. The sequencing here drew on CD8+ T cells from cultured PBMCs, taken from culture after CMV antigen stimulation. These receptors were obtained from a human donor in good health (CMV status not recorded). Some clones in this sample may be carry-over from other donors' samples.

This clonotype was detected only a few times. The chain links TRBV4-1 to TRBJ1-1, with D perhaps matching TRBD1 (5 bases). V was clipped by 0 bases and J by 6 bases, with 8 bases between them. The CDR3 runs 13 residues. Germline CDR1 and CDR2: MGHRA and YSYEKL. DNA of the CDR3: TGCGCCAGCAGCCAAGACCCGGGGCCTGAAGCTTTCTTT. Protein product: CASSQDPGPEAFF.

This clonotype was observed many times. The chain links TRBV3-1 to TRBJ2-7; D is ambiguous. CDR1 LGHDT and CDR2 YNNKEL come from the germline V gene (reference sequence). The CDR3 length is 12 residues. V lost 1 base, J lost 0 bases, and 1 base lay in between. The CDR3 loop reads CASSQASYEQYF. As DNA, the CDR3 is TGTGCCAGCAGCCAAGCCTCCTACGAGCAGTACTTC.

The sample holds a few counts of this clonotype. For the CDR3, the DNA is TGCAGTGCTAGAGTCCCTTTAGCGGGAGCGAACTCCTACAATGAGCAGTTCTTC. This encodes CSARVPLAGANSYNEQFF. This chain joins TRBV20-1 and TRBJ2-1; 9 bases agree with TRBD2. Per germline, CDR1 DFQATT and CDR2 SNEGSKA (reference sequence). The CDR3 consists of 18 residues. Trimming took 1 base from V and 0 from J; bases not matched to a gene: 10.

The chain combines TRBV7-6 with TRBJ2-1; D gene uncertain. Germline CDR1 is SGHVS and CDR2 is FNYEAQ. V was pared by 8 bases and J by 5 bases, with 13 bases between. The CDR3 contains 13 residues. The CDR3 DNA is TGTGCCAGCGGGCCTCTACCGGACAATGAGCAGTTCTTC. This translates into CASGPLPDNEQFF.

Ten or more counts support this clonotype. The chain recombines TRBV7-8 with TRBJ2-7; unclear D gene. V lost 5 bases, J lost 2 bases, and 19 bases lay in between. The CDR3 runs to 16 residues. Germline assignment: CDR1 SGHVS and CDR2 FQNEAQ. The CDR3 DNA sequence: TGTGCCAGCAGCACACCGCCCGGGTCTCCTACCTACGAGCAGTACTTC. Translated: CASSTPPGSPTYEQYF.

The rearrangement joins TRBV13 to TRBJ2-7; D is tentatively TRBD1 or TRBD2 (5 bases each). The CDR3 loop spans 13 amino acids. The V end lost 5 bases, the J end lost 6 bases, and 14 bases lay between the germline ends. Looked up from germline, CDR1 is PRHDT and CDR2 is FYEKMQ (reference sequence). The CDR3 reads CASSPGREAEQYF. The CDR3 DNA is TGTGCCAGCAGCCCGGGACGAGAGGCCGAGCAGTACTTC.

In regard to this clonotype: Sequence at one end of the junction differs from germline and may be a read error. J is TRBJ2-7 and V is TRBV5-5, with D uncertain. This CDR3 has 14 residues. The V gene's germline CDR1 is SGHKS and CDR2 YYEKEE (reference sequence). The CDR3 nucleotides are TGTGCCAGCAGGTTGGATGAATGGAACTACGAGCAGTACTTC. It yields the protein CASRLDEWNYEQYF.

The chain couples TRBV10-3 to TRBJ2-7, with D perhaps being TRBD1 or TRBD2 (5 bases each). This CDR3 has 15 residues. Germline V gene data show CDR1 as ENHRY and CDR2 as SYGVKD. V shed 3 bases and J shed 7 bases, with 19 bases lying between them. This CDR3 reads CAISDYRDGNGEQYF. Written as DNA, the CDR3 is TGTGCCATCAGTGATTACCGGGACGGTAACGGGGAGCAGTACTTC.

There are many counts of this clonotype. The J gene is TRBJ1-1, the V gene TRBV7-8; 7 bases map to TRBD1. CDR1 and CDR2 (germline): SGHVS, FQNEAQ. V lost 4 bases to trimming and J lost 8 bases; unmatched junction nucleotides: 10. This CDR3 has 14 residues. CDR3 nucleotides: TGTGCCAGCAGCTCACTTGGACAGGATGAGGAAGCTTTCTTT. It translates to CASSSLGQDEEAFF.

The CDR3 is CASGLAGYEQYF. CDR3 coding DNA: TGTGCCAGTGGACTAGCGGGGTACGAGCAGTACTTC. The J gene is TRBJ2-7, the V gene TRBV6-6; 12 nucleotides agree with TRBD2. The CDR3 spans 12 residues. The germline CDR1 and CDR2 sequences are MNHNY and SVGAGI (reference sequence). V was clipped by 9 bases and J by 4 bases; unmatched bases: 1.

Worth noting for this clonotype: A single base separates this from a much larger clone, so it may be a read error. J is TRBJ1-1 and V is TRBV7-9; D remains unclear. V was trimmed by 5 bases and J by 12 bases, leaving 22 bases between them. The length of the CDR3 is 14 residues. Germline loops: CDR1 SEHNR, CDR2 FQNEAQ (reference sequence). The CDR3 sequence is CASSEDTAPDQTFF. The DNA of the CDR3 is TGTGCCAGCAGCGAAGACACCGCCCCCGACCAGACTTTCTTT. Full variable domain (missing parts from reference TRBV7-9 and TRBJ1-1): DTGVSQNPRHKITKRGQNVTFRCDPISEHNRLYWYRQTLGQGPEFLTYFQNEAQLEKSRLLSDRFSAERPKGSFSTLEIQRTEQGDSAMYLCASSEDTAPDQTFFGQGTRLTVV.

The chain employs TRBV20-1 and TRBJ2-7; perhaps TRBD2 as D (6 bases). V lost 0 bases and J 3 bases, leaving 18 bases between the germline ends. Germline V gene lookup returns CDR1 DFQATT and CDR2 SNEGSKA (reference sequence). The CDR3 is made up of 16 amino acids. The CDR3 sequence is CSARDLTSLDHYEQYF. As DNA, the CDR3 is TGCAGTGCTAGAGACCTTACTAGCTTGGACCACTACGAGCAGTACTTC.

The J gene is TRBJ1-2, the V gene TRBV11-2; TRBD1 aligns across 9 bases. The trim removed 0 bases at V and 3 bases at J, leaving 8 bases unmatched. The CDR3 spans 17 residues. Germline lookup yields CDR1 SGHAT and CDR2 FQNNGV. The CDR3, as DNA: TGTGCCAGCAGCTTAGAAGTAGTTACAGGGGGCTACTATGGCTACACCTTC. Amino acid sequence: CASSLEVVTGGYYGYTF.

The genes are TRBV28 and TRBJ2-2; 8 bases agree with TRBD1. The CDR3 runs to 15 residues. J lost 6 bases, V lost 6 bases, and 9 bases had no gene match. Germline V gives CDR1 MDHEN, CDR2 SYDVKM. DNA of the CDR3: TGTGCCAGCAGACGAGGACAGGGAAAATCCGGGGAGCTGTTTTTT. The encoded protein is CASRRGQGKSGELFF.

The chain recombines TRBV30 with TRBJ2-3; the match to TRBD1 covers 8 bases. Trimming removed 2 bases from V and 5 bases from J; junction bases left unmatched: 9. This CDR3 spans 15 amino acids. Germline CDR1 reads GTSNPN; CDR2 reads SVGIG (reference sequence). CDR3 residues: CAWSPGQGPKDTQYF. The DNA of the CDR3 is TGTGCCTGGAGTCCCGGACAGGGTCCGAAAGATACGCAGTATTTT. The full variable domain, rest sourced from reference TRBV30 and TRBJ2-3, is SQTIHQWPATLVQPVGSPLSLECTVEGTSNPNLYWYRQAAGRGLQLLFYSVGIGQISSEVPQNLSASRPQDRQFILSSKKLLLSDSGFYLCAWSPGQGPKDTQYFGPGTRLTVL.

The genes are TRBV27 and TRBJ2-7; unclear D gene. Between the trimmed V and J ends, which lost 5 bases and 2 bases, there was a span of 22 bases. The V gene's germline CDR1 is MNHEY and CDR2 SMNVEV (reference sequence). CDR3 size: 17 residues. The CDR3 DNA sequence: TGTGCCAGCAGTCCACCCGCTTTGTCTTACCCCCCCTACGAGCAGTACTTC. Translation gives CASSPPALSYPPYEQYF.

The chain uses TRBV9 and TRBJ1-4; 7 bases map to TRBD1. The CDR3 has 17 amino acids. J lost 8 bases, V lost 4 bases, and 17 bases had no gene match. Per germline, CDR1 SGDLS and CDR2 YYNGEE. CDR3 residues: CASSPTGGGTAFEKLFF. The CDR3 DNA reads as TGTGCCAGCAGCCCCACCGGTGGAGGGACAGCCTTCGAAAAACTGTTTTTT.

The gene calls are TRBV20-1 and TRBJ1-4; 8 bases map to TRBD1. CDR3 length equals 15 residues. The ends lost 6 bases at V and 5 bases at J; junction bases unmatched: 11. Germline V gene sequence: CDR1 DFQATT, CDR2 SNEGSKA (reference sequence). CDR3 loop: CSATPDRGENEKLFF. CDR3 DNA: TGCAGTGCGACCCCAGACAGGGGTGAGAATGAAAAACTGTTTTTT.

This clonotype was seen at least ten times. J is TRBJ2-2 and V is TRBV7-2, with 10 nucleotides matching TRBD2. The CDR3 spans 17 residues. Germline assignment: CDR1 SGHTA and CDR2 FQGNSA. The J segment lost 1 base and the V segment lost 5 bases, leaving 7 bases of the junction unmatched. The chain's CDR3 is CASSELPSGGNTGELFF. The CDR3 region has the DNA TGTGCCAGCAGCGAACTTCCTAGCGGGGGGAACACCGGGGAGCTGTTTTTT.

J is TRBJ1-1 and V is TRBV3-1; unclear D gene. This CDR3 is 15 amino acids long. Trimming stripped 7 bases from V and 1 base from J, with 16 bases between. Germline CDR1 is LGHDT and CDR2 is YNNKEL (reference sequence). CDR3 sequence reads: CASINKEEANTEAFF. CDR3 nucleotides: TGTGCCAGCATCAACAAGGAGGAGGCGAACACTGAAGCTTTCTTT. Full variable domain (rest looked up from reference TRBV3-1 and TRBJ1-1): DTAVSQTPKYLVTQMGNDKSIKCEQNLGHDTMYWYKQDSKKFLKIMFSYNNKELIINETVPNRFSPKSPDKAHLNLHINSLELGDSAVYFCASINKEEANTEAFFGQGTRLTVV.

This clonotype was counted only a few times. The chain couples TRBV6-1 to TRBJ1-1; D is unclear. Germline V gene sequence: CDR1 MNHNS, CDR2 SASEGT. The CDR3 is 11 amino acids. As DNA, the CDR3 is TGTGCGTTTTCGTCCAACACTGAAGCTTTCTTT. It encodes CAFSSNTEAFF.

This clonotype has at least ten counts. The chain's CDR3 is CASSRFGGTDTQYF. CDR3 coding DNA: TGTGCCAGCAGCCGTTTCGGGGGCACAGATACGCAGTATTTT. V usage is TRBV7-8 and J usage is TRBJ2-3, with a weak D call TRBD2 (5 bases). This CDR3 contains 14 residues. Germline CDR1 reads SGHVS; CDR2 reads FQNEAQ. V lost 5 bases and J lost 1, with 10 bases in between.

Ten or more counts support this clonotype. The chain combines TRBV7-2 with TRBJ2-1; 8 bases are shared with TRBD1. With V trimmed by 2 bases and J by 6 bases, 3 bases remained unmatched. Germline lookup yields CDR1 SGHTA and CDR2 FQGNSA. This CDR3 comprises 14 residues. The CDR3 DNA follows: TGTGCCAGCAGCTTACAAGGGACAGGCAATGAGCAGTTCTTC. Amino acids: CASSLQGTGNEQFF.

This clonotype has a handful of counts. This chain uses TRBV5-6 with TRBJ2-3, with a weak D call TRBD2 (7 bases). The V gene's germline CDR1 is SGHDT and CDR2 YYEEEE. The V and J ends lost 0 bases and 4 bases respectively, with 18 bases between them. The CDR3 covers 17 residues. The CDR3 DNA reads as TGTGCCAGCAGCTTGGATCTATCGGGGGGCTCCGCAGATACGCAGTATTTT. It encodes CASSLDLSGGSADTQYF.